The 18 T cell receptor beta chains given below trace back to one sample, sequenced in a study of cytomegalovirus exposure and HLA in healthy donors. This table comes from immunoSEQ multiplex PCR, and its TCRdb copy is limited to in-frame clones, with some not included. The table includes 150,000 or so clones, 75% to 90% detected once. Sequencing was carried out using PBMCs. These receptors all stem from a woman younger than 30 in good health and CMV-seropositive.

The chain carries TRBV7-9 and TRBJ2-5, with D possibly being TRBD1 (6 bases). Trimming removed 6 bases from V and 0 bases from J, with 14 bases in between. The CDR3 is 15 amino acids. Germline lookup yields CDR1 SEHNR and CDR2 FQNEAQ (reference sequence). CDR3 nucleotides: TGTGCCAGCAGGTCCTTCCGGGACAACCAAGAGACCCAGTACTTC. Translation: CASRSFRDNQETQYF. The variable domain in full, completed from reference TRBV7-9 and TRBJ2-5, reads DTGVSQNPRHKITKRGQNVTFRCDPISEHNRLYWYRQTLGQGPEFLTYFQNEAQLEKSRLLSDRFSAERPKGSFSTLEIQRTEQGDSAMYLCASRSFRDNQETQYFGPGTRLLVL.

The chain uses TRBV5-1 and TRBJ1-2; D gene unclear. Trimming stripped 4 bases from V and 8 bases from J, with 21 bases between. The CDR3 runs 15 residues. Germline CDR1 reads SGHRS; CDR2 reads YFSETQ. This CDR3 reads CASSPHAGNQRGYTF. CDR3 bases: TGCGCCAGCAGCCCCCATGCGGGGAACCAACGGGGCTACACCTTC.

This clone was seen a handful of times. This chain connects TRBV28 to TRBJ1-2; D gene unclear. Germline CDR1 reads MDHEN; CDR2 reads SYDVKM. Trimming took 3 bases from V and 1 from J, leaving 12 bases between them. This CDR3 contains 15 residues. CDR3 in DNA: TGTGCCAGCAGTTTTGGTGCGGGAGTTAACTATGGCTACACCTTC. Translated, it gives CASSFGAGVNYGYTF.

The genes are TRBV4-1 and TRBJ2-3; 8 nucleotides match TRBD1. CDR3 size: 16 residues. With 1 base clipped from V and 1 base from J, the junction kept 4 bases outside the gene matches. Germline CDR1 is MGHRA and CDR2 is YSYEKL. The CDR3 sequence is CASSQVGQGRTDTQYF. CDR3 nucleotides: TGCGCCAGCAGCCAAGTCGGACAGGGACGCACAGATACGCAGTATTTT.

V gene TRBV6-5 combines with J gene TRBJ1-2; 7 nucleotides align to TRBD1. Trimming at V came to 2 bases and at J to 4 bases, leaving 4 bases not matched to a gene. Germline V gene lookup returns CDR1 MNHEY and CDR2 SVGAGI. CDR3 length equals 14 residues. The CDR3 protein is CASSYDRVSYGYTF. The CDR3 nucleotides read TGTGCCAGCAGTTACGACAGGGTGAGCTATGGCTACACCTTC.

The rearrangement links TRBV7-9 to TRBJ1-6; D perhaps matches TRBD1 (5 bases). V lost 0 bases and J 7 bases, leaving 13 bases between the germline ends. The CDR3 sequence is 16 residues long. Germline V gives CDR1 SEHNR, CDR2 FQNEAQ (reference sequence). CDR3 loop: CASSLAGGTGNSPLHF. As DNA, the CDR3 is TGTGCCAGCAGCTTAGCTGGGGGGACGGGGAATTCACCCCTCCACTTT.

J is TRBJ2-1 and V is TRBV10-3; D may be TRBD1 (5 bases). Trimming shortened V by 11 bases and J by 4 bases, and 21 bases separated the two germline ends. CDR1 is ENHRY, CDR2 SYGVKD, per germline. The CDR3 totals 15 residues. The CDR3 DNA follows: TGTGCCTCCCACGGTGCCAAGGGGTTATACAATGAGCAGTTCTTC. It encodes CASHGAKGLYNEQFF.

The chain is built from TRBV6-1 and TRBJ1-1; D not certain. Germline values: CDR1 MNHNS, CDR2 SASEGT. With 2 bases removed from V and 0 bases from J, the gap between germline ends came to 7 bases. The CDR3 runs 14 residues. The CDR3 nucleotides read TGTGCCAGCAGTGAAAAACAGATGAACACTGAAGCTTTCTTT. Translated, it gives CASSEKQMNTEAFF.

This chain uses TRBV19 with TRBJ1-5; D gene ambiguous. CDR3 length: 12 residues. The germline V gene has CDR1 LNHDA and CDR2 SQIVND (reference sequence). V dropped 1 base and J dropped 15 bases, with 13 bases sitting between them. As DNA, the CDR3 is TGTGCCAGTAGTATAGGGGCCACGGGATCGCATTTT. Its protein product is CASSIGATGSHF.

J is TRBJ1-4 and V is TRBV2, with D perhaps TRBD1 (5 bases). The CDR3 runs 15 residues. The V end lost 5 bases, the J end lost 8 bases, and 18 bases lay between the germline ends. Looked up from germline, CDR1 is SNHLY and CDR2 is FYNNEI. The DNA of the CDR3 is TGTGCCAGCAGTACTGGGCTACGGGGGAGAGAAAAACTGTTTTTT. It translates to CASSTGLRGREKLFF.

The V and J genes are TRBV7-9 and TRBJ2-5, with TRBD2 matching over 12 bases. CDR1 SEHNR and CDR2 FQNEAQ come from the germline V gene (reference sequence). V lost 4 bases, J lost 2 bases, and 5 bases stayed unmatched. The CDR3 length is 16 residues. This CDR3 is CASSSEGLAGQETQYF. DNA of the CDR3: TGTGCCAGCAGCTCAGAGGGACTAGCGGGTCAAGAGACCCAGTACTTC.

The J gene is TRBJ2-7, the V gene TRBV10-2; D may be TRBD2 (5 bases). The CDR3 length is 14 residues. CDR1 WSHSY and CDR2 SAAADI come from the germline V gene. With 6 bases removed from V and 6 bases from J, the gap between germline ends came to 18 bases. CDR3 residues: CASSVDYPRPEQYF. The CDR3 nucleotides are TGCGCCAGCAGCGTCGACTATCCTCGCCCCGAGCAGTACTTC.

V usage is TRBV5-6 and J usage is TRBJ1-5; D not resolved. Germline CDR1 SGHDT, CDR2 YYEEEE. V lost 1 base and J lost 2, with 13 bases in between. The CDR3 spans 16 residues. The chain's CDR3 is CASSLRGFEGNQPQHF. The CDR3 region has the DNA TGTGCCAGCAGCTTGCGAGGGTTTGAGGGCAATCAGCCCCAGCATTTT.

This clone was observed a few times. J is TRBJ1-2 and V is TRBV11-2; TRBD1 aligns across 7 bases. CDR1 is SGHAT and CDR2 is FQNNGV in the germline V gene. Losses at the gene ends were 6 bases for V and 2 bases for J; bases not matched to a gene: 9. This CDR3 has 15 residues. The CDR3: CASRHPGQSNYGYTF. The CDR3 DNA sequence: TGTGCCAGCAGACATCCGGGACAGAGCAACTATGGCTACACCTTC. Using reference TRBV11-2 and TRBJ1-2 for the parts outside the CDR3, the full variable domain is EAGVAQSPRYKIIEKRQSVAFWCNPISGHATLYWYQQILGQGPKLLIQFQNNGVVDDSQLPKDRFSAERLKGVDSTLKIQPAKLEDSAVYLCASRHPGQSNYGYTFGSGTRLTVV.

In this sample, this clone turned up a few times. This chain connects TRBV28 to TRBJ2-7; TRBD2 matches at 8 bases. CDR3 size: 16 residues. J lost 5 bases, V lost 4 bases, and 13 bases had no gene match. Germline CDR1 reads MDHEN; CDR2 reads SYDVKM. CDR3 DNA: TGTGCCAGCAGTTGGGGTGGAGCGGGGGTTCGGGACGAGCAGTACTTC. Translating it yields CASSWGGAGVRDEQYF.

CDR3 region: CAISPGDRGYNEQFF. In DNA, the CDR3 is TGTGCCATCAGCCCCGGGGACAGGGGCTACAATGAGCAGTTCTTC. The V call is TRBV10-3, the J call TRBJ2-1; TRBD1 matches 10 bases. CDR3 length: 15 residues. Looked up from germline, CDR1 is ENHRY and CDR2 is SYGVKD. The J segment lost 3 bases and the V segment lost 6 bases, leaving 5 bases of the junction unmatched.

The chain carries TRBV9 and TRBJ1-2; D is ambiguous. V lost 1 base and J 8 bases, leaving 15 bases between the germline ends. Per the germline V gene, CDR1 is SGDLS and CDR2 is YYNGEE. This CDR3 contains 14 residues. In DNA form, the CDR3 reads TGTGCCAGCAGCGTAAAATCCGGGGATCGGGGCTACACCTTC. It is translated as CASSVKSGDRGYTF.

The sample holds one count of this clone. V gene TRBV4-2 combines with J gene TRBJ2-2; D perhaps matches TRBD1 (5 bases). V shed 0 bases and J shed 6 bases, with 11 bases lying between them. Germline V CDR1 and CDR2: LGHNA, YNFKEQ. This CDR3 spans 15 amino acids. DNA for the CDR3: TGTGCCAGCAGCCAAGATGGGGCGGCGGCCGGGGAGCTGTTTTTT. Amino acids: CASSQDGAAAGELFF.